These 28 T cell receptor beta chains share one sample of origin, sequenced in a study of T cells in Graves' hyperthyroidism and ophthalmopathy. TCR beta CDR3 sequences were amplified from RNA transcripts. Carried out on the TCR CDR3, a first-round RT-PCR used the HTBI primer set. TCRdb redid the calling of the multiplex PCR reads with MiXCR, one entry per CDR3 protein. The data hold hundreds of thousands of distinct CDR3 sequences, with approximately 25% observed a single time. Sequencing was done on a sample of blood. The receptors here all came from a woman aged 30 to 39 with Graves' ophthalmopathy.

The genes are TRBV28 and TRBJ1-5, with a possible D match to TRBD1 (5 bases). This CDR3 has 16 amino acids. Germline CDR1 MDHEN, CDR2 SYDVKM. Trimming pared 6 bases from V and 0 bases from J, leaving 15 bases between. The CDR3 coding sequence is TGTGCCAGCAGCGGGGGTGGCCGTTATAGCAATCAGCCCCAGCATTTT. Translation gives CASSGGGRYSNQPQHF. The full variable domain, with the rest looked up from reference TRBV28 and TRBJ1-5, is DVKVTQSSRYLVKRTGEKVFLECVQDMDHENMFWYRQDPGLGLRLIYFSYDVKMKEKGDIPEGYSVSREKKERFSLILESASTNQTSMYLCASSGGGRYSNQPQHFGDGTRLSIL.

This clonotype was observed at least ten times. J is TRBJ2-7 and V is TRBV4-1, with D possibly matching TRBD2 (5 bases). Germline lookup yields CDR1 MGHRA and CDR2 YSYEKL. The CDR3 extends over 15 amino acids. V dropped 0 bases and J dropped 6 bases, with 15 bases sitting between them. In nucleotides, the CDR3 is TGCGCCAGCAGCCAAGAAGGACTCCCCGCCGGCGAGCAGTACTTC. Its protein is CASSQEGLPAGEQYF.

V gene TRBV30 combines with J gene TRBJ2-5, with D perhaps matching TRBD2 (5 bases). The germline gives CDR1 GTSNPN, CDR2 SVGIG (reference sequence). V dropped 2 bases and J dropped 3 bases, with 10 bases sitting between them. The CDR3 has 13 residues. CDR3 nucleotides: TGTGCCTGGAGTAGGAGGTTGGAAGAGACCCAGTACTTC. Residues: CAWSRRLEETQYF.

The chain carries TRBV11-1 and TRBJ2-7; 7 positions agree with TRBD1. The CDR3 is 14 amino acids. The V gene's germline CDR1 is SGHAT and CDR2 FQDESV (reference sequence). V was clipped by 5 bases and J by 0 bases; unmatched bases: 4. The CDR3 coding sequence is TGTGCCAGCAGCAAACAGGGGCTCTCCTACGAGCAGTACTTC. Translating it yields CASSKQGLSYEQYF.

The genes are TRBV11-2 and TRBJ1-1; 12 nucleotides align to TRBD1. This CDR3 is built from 16 residues. With 3 bases clipped from V and 5 bases from J, the junction kept 7 bases outside the gene matches. The germline CDR1 and CDR2 sequences are SGHAT and FQNNGV. The CDR3, as DNA: TGTGCCAGCAGCTTCGGGACAGGGGGCGTATGGACTGAAGCTTTCTTT. It yields the protein CASSFGTGGVWTEAFF.

This clonotype appeared many times. This sequence joins TRBV12-3 or TRBV12-4 and TRBJ1-3; no reliable D call. This CDR3 spans 15 amino acids. V was trimmed by 3 bases and J by 4 bases, leaving 13 bases between them. CDR3 sequence: CASSLVFTKGNTIYF. In DNA, the CDR3 is TGTGCCAGCAGTTTGGTTTTCACGAAGGGAAACACCATATATTTT.

This clonotype was seen a few times. This chain uses TRBV7-2 with TRBJ1-2; no reliable D call. CDR1 is SGHTA, CDR2 FQGNSA, per germline. Trimming removed 5 bases at V and 4 bases at J, with 17 bases between. This CDR3 has 15 residues. CDR3 DNA sequence: TGTGCCAGCAGCCCCGACGGCCAAACGACCTATGGCTACACCTTC. This gives the protein CASSPDGQTTYGYTF.

This clonotype was counted ten times or more. The chain has TRBV11-2 and TRBJ2-5; D call uncertain. Trimming pared 5 bases from V and 4 bases from J, leaving 17 bases between. The CDR3 runs 15 residues. The germline CDR1 and CDR2 sequences are SGHAT and FQNNGV. CDR3 DNA: TGTGCCAGCAGCCCCATGCTGGCTAACAGAGAGACCCAGTACTTC. The encoded protein is CASSPMLANRETQYF.

This clonotype has a count of ten or more. The chain has TRBV7-3 and TRBJ2-2; D may be TRBD1 or TRBD2 (5 bases each). Germline loops: CDR1 SGHTA, CDR2 FQGTGA. V shed 3 bases and J shed 7 bases, with 9 bases lying between them. The CDR3 has 13 amino acids. CDR3 loop: CASSLARGGELFF. The CDR3 DNA reads as TGTGCCAGCAGCTTGGCGAGGGGCGGGGAGCTGTTTTTT.

This clonotype was counted many times. This chain links TRBV6-1 with TRBJ1-1; a possible D gene is TRBD1 (6 bases). The V end was cut by 2 bases, the J end by 8 bases, with 12 bases between. The germline V gene has CDR1 MNHNS and CDR2 SASEGT. The CDR3 length is 13 residues. CDR3 residues: CASSEFFGTEAFF. The CDR3 region has the DNA TGTGCCAGCAGTGAATTTTTTGGGACAGAAGCTTTCTTT.

The V gene is TRBV20-1, the J gene TRBJ2-3, with D perhaps matching TRBD2 (5 bases). Germline-derived CDR1 and CDR2 are DFQATT and SNEGSKA (reference sequence). CDR3 length: 16 amino acids. The V end lost 5 bases, the J end lost 4 bases, and 22 bases lay between the germline ends. This CDR3 is CSALTRPSVFPDTQYF. The CDR3 DNA follows: TGCAGTGCTCTAACTAGGCCATCGGTTTTTCCAGATACGCAGTATTTT.

To note about this clonotype: A read error may be the cause here, since a much bigger clone is one base away. The J gene is TRBJ2-7, the V gene TRBV11-2; D possibly corresponds to TRBD2 (6 bases). The CDR3 is made up of 14 amino acids. Germline loops: CDR1 SGHAT, CDR2 FQNNGV. CDR3 sequence reads: CASGSPGSSYEQCF. The CDR3, as DNA: TGTGCCAGCGGCTCCCCCGGGAGCTCCTACGAGCAGTGCTTC.

This clonotype was seen only once. As DNA, the CDR3 is TGTGCCAGCAGTTTAGAAGGGACTAGTGTCTCCGGGGAGCTGTTTTTT. Translated, it gives CASSLEGTSVSGELFF. The V and J genes are TRBV12-3 or TRBV12-4 and TRBJ2-2; 8 bases align to TRBD2. V dropped 1 base and J dropped 6; count of bases not matched to a gene: 7. This CDR3 is 16 amino acids long.

This clonotype was found many times. The chain uses TRBV19 and TRBJ2-7; TRBD2 is a possible D gene (5 bases). The CDR3 totals 13 residues. Germline CDR1 reads LNHDA; CDR2 reads SQIVND (reference sequence). V was clipped by 5 bases and J by 6 bases, with 14 bases between them. The CDR3 DNA is TGTGCCAGTAGTCCCGGAGGATTGTGCGAGCAGTACTTC. Protein: CASSPGGLCEQYF.

This clonotype occurred many times. The V and J genes are TRBV10-3 and TRBJ1-5; the match to TRBD1 covers 7 bases. The CDR3 runs to 15 residues. Looked up from germline, CDR1 is ENHRY and CDR2 is SYGVKD. V dropped 5 bases and J dropped 4; count of bases not matched to a gene: 8. The CDR3 protein is CAISKQGTNNQPQHF. CDR3 in DNA: TGTGCCATCAGTAAACAGGGGACGAATAATCAGCCCCAGCATTTT.

This clonotype has at least ten counts. The V gene is TRBV24-1, the J gene TRBJ1-3; the D is unclear. Germline CDR1 reads KGHDR; CDR2 reads SFDVKD. The CDR3 is 17 residues long. V shed 3 bases and J shed 0 bases, with 14 bases lying between them. The DNA for the CDR3 is TGTGCCACCAGTGATGGACTGGACCGAAGCTCTGGAAACACCATATATTTT. Its translation: CATSDGLDRSSGNTIYF.

This clonotype was seen ten or more times. The CDR3 DNA reads as TGCAGTGTGGAGGCTAACACTGAAGCTTTCTTT. As protein: CSVEANTEAFF. This rearrangement joins TRBV20-1 to TRBJ1-1, with D uncertain. The CDR3 runs to 11 residues. V was cut by 7 bases and J by 2 bases, with 8 bases left in between. Germline V gene data show CDR1 as DFQATT and CDR2 as SNEGSKA (reference sequence).

This clonotype has only a few counts. The chain recombines TRBV29-1 with TRBJ2-7, with a possible D match to TRBD1 (5 bases). Germline V gene data show CDR1 as SQVTM and CDR2 as ANQGSEA. The CDR3 length is 12 residues. The V end was cut by 5 bases, the J end by 3 bases, with 11 bases between. The DNA of the CDR3 is TGCAGCGTTCAGGACAACTACTACGAGCAGTACTTC. Protein sequence: CSVQDNYYEQYF.

This clonotype has ten or more counts. The chain carries TRBV6-5 and TRBJ2-5; possible D gene TRBD1, 5 bases. The CDR3 is 14 residues long. Per the germline V gene, CDR1 is MNHEY and CDR2 is SVGAGI. V was pared by 5 bases and J by 1 base, with 11 bases between. The CDR3 loop is CASSTRQSQETQYF. The CDR3 bases are TGTGCCAGCAGTACTCGACAGTCCCAAGAGACCCAGTACTTC.

This clonotype was detected only once. This chain links TRBV12-3 or TRBV12-4 with TRBJ2-5; possible D gene TRBD2, 6 bases. Trimming removed 1 base at V and 4 bases at J, with 16 bases between. This CDR3 comprises 16 residues. DNA of the CDR3: TGTGCCAGCAGTTTAGGATCTAGCGTGCCAGGAGAGACCCAGTACTTC. It encodes CASSLGSSVPGETQYF.

This clonotype was counted ten times or more. The V and J genes are TRBV20-1 and TRBJ1-1; D is undetermined. V was clipped by 3 bases and J by 0 bases, with 23 bases between them. The CDR3 is 18 residues long. Looked up from germline, CDR1 is DFQATT and CDR2 is SNEGSKA (reference sequence). The CDR3 protein is CSARPAGSVIYMNTEAFF. The CDR3 DNA is TGCAGTGCTAGGCCCGCCGGGTCGGTTATTTACATGAACACTGAAGCTTTCTTT.

This rearrangement joins TRBV10-3 to TRBJ2-5, with D maybe TRBD1 (5 bases). CDR3 length: 13 amino acids. Germline loops: CDR1 ENHRY, CDR2 SYGVKD. Trimming shortened V by 7 bases and J by 3 bases, and 12 bases separated the two germline ends. CDR3 sequence: CAIKGREEETQYF. CDR3 nucleotide sequence: TGTGCCATCAAAGGCAGGGAAGAAGAGACCCAGTACTTC.

This clonotype has a count of ten or more. V and J are TRBV5-1 and TRBJ1-1, with D uncertain. Trimming stripped 4 bases from V and 8 bases from J, with 3 bases between. Germline assignment: CDR1 SGHRS and CDR2 YFSETQ. The CDR3 contains 9 residues. CDR3 region: CASSREAFF. Here the CDR3 DNA reads TGCGCCAGCAGCCGCGAAGCTTTCTTT.

The chain links TRBV12-3 or TRBV12-4 to TRBJ1-1, with 9 bases identical to TRBD1. This CDR3 comprises 16 residues. V gave up 4 bases and J gave up 4 bases; unmatched junction bases: 10. CDR3 sequence (DNA): TGTGCCAGCAGTTCCGGGGACAGGGTTAGGCGCACTGAAGCTTTCTTT. This encodes CASSSGDRVRRTEAFF.

This clonotype has ten or more counts. In DNA form, the CDR3 reads TGCAGTGCTAATCCGGGACAGACTCACTACGAGCAGTACTTC. This translates into CSANPGQTHYEQYF. The V call is TRBV20-1, the J call TRBJ2-7; 7 bases fit TRBD1. The CDR3 extends over 14 amino acids. Per the germline V gene, CDR1 is DFQATT and CDR2 is SNEGSKA (reference sequence). V lost 4 bases and J lost 3; bases outside the gene matches: 9.

In this sample, this clonotype turned up many times. V and J are TRBV7-2 and TRBJ2-7, with 10 bases fitting TRBD2. The length of the CDR3 is 14 residues. V lost 6 bases, J lost 3 bases, and 5 bases stayed unmatched. The germline CDR1 and CDR2 sequences are SGHTA and FQGNSA. CDR3 sequence: CASSRGLADYEQYF. The DNA of the CDR3 is TGTGCCAGCAGTCGAGGACTAGCGGACTACGAGCAGTACTTC. Looking up the rest from reference TRBV7-2 and TRBJ2-7 gives the full variable domain: GAGVSQSPSNKVTEKGKDVELRCDPISGHTALYWYRQSLGQGLEFLIYFQGNSAPDKSGLPSDRFSAERTGGSVSTLTIQRTQQEDSAVYLCASSRGLADYEQYFGPGTRLTVT.

V and J are TRBV20-1 and TRBJ2-7; possible D gene TRBD2, 5 bases. Germline loops: CDR1 DFQATT, CDR2 SNEGSKA (reference sequence). The CDR3 length is 13 residues. Trimming removed 3 bases from V and 0 bases from J, with 9 bases in between. CDR3 nucleotide sequence: TGCAGTGCTAGCGAGGGATCCTCCTACGAGCAGTACTTC. Translation: CSASEGSSYEQYF.

The gene calls are TRBV3-1 and TRBJ2-2; D gene uncertain. The CDR3 is 15 amino acids. CDR1 and CDR2 from the germline V gene are LGHDT and YNNKEL (reference sequence). Deletions cut 0 bases from V and 1 base from J, with 6 bases between. The CDR3 DNA reads as TGTGCCAGCAGCCAAGAGAGAGAGAACACCGGGGAGCTGTTTTTT. It yields the protein CASSQERENTGELFF.